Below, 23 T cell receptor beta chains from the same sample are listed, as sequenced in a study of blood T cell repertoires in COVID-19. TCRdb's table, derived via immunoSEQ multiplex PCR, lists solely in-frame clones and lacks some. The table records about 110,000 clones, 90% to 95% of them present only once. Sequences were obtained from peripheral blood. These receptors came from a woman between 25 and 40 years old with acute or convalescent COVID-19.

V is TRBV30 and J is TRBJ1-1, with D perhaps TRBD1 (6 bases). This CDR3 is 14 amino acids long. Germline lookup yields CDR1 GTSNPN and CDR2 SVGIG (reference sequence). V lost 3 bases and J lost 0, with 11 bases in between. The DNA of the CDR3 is TGTGCCTGGAGCCCGGGACAAATGAACACTGAAGCTTTCTTT. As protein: CAWSPGQMNTEAFF. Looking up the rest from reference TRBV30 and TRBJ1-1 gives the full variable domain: SQTIHQWPATLVQPVGSPLSLECTVEGTSNPNLYWYRQAAGRGLQLLFYSVGIGQISSEVPQNLSASRPQDRQFILSSKKLLLSDSGFYLCAWSPGQMNTEAFFGQGTRLTVV.

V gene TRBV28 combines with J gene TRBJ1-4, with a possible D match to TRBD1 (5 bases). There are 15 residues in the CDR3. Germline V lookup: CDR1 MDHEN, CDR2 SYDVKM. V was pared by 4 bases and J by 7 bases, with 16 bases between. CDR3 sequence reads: CASSSLVGQVEKLFF. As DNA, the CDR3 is TGTGCCAGCAGTTCCCTAGTCGGACAAGTTGAAAAACTGTTTTTT. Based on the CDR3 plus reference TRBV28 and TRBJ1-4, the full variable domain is DVKVTQSSRYLVKRTGEKVFLECVQDMDHENMFWYRQDPGLGLRLIYFSYDVKMKEKGDIPEGYSVSREKKERFSLILESASTNQTSMYLCASSSLVGQVEKLFFGSGTQLSVL.

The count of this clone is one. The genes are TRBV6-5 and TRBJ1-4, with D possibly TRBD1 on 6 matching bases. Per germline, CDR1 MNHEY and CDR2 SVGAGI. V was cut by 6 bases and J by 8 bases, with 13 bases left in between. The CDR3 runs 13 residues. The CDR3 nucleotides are TGTGCCAGCAGCCATCTAAGGGGGGAAAAACTGTTTTTT. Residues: CASSHLRGEKLFF.

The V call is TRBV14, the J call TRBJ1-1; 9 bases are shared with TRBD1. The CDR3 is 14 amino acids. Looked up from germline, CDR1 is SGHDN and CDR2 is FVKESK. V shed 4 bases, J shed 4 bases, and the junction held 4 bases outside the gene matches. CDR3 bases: TGTGCCAGCAGCCCCACAGGGGGCTTCACTGAAGCTTTCTTT. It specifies CASSPTGGFTEAFF.

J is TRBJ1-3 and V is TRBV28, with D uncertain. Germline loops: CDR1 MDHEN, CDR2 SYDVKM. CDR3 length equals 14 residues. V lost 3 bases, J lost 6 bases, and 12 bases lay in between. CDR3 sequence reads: CASSFRSGVNTIYF. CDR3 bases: TGTGCCAGCAGTTTTAGGTCAGGCGTAAACACCATATATTTT.

CDR3 region: CASSQGQGYNQPQHF. The CDR3 DNA sequence: TGTGCCAGTAGTCAGGGACAGGGCTACAATCAGCCCCAGCATTTT. The chain links TRBV19 to TRBJ1-5; 9 bases are shared with TRBD1. Germline V gene data show CDR1 as LNHDA and CDR2 as SQIVND (reference sequence). The V and J ends lost 5 bases and 3 bases, in that order; junction bases with no gene match: 5. The CDR3 loop spans 15 amino acids. Using reference TRBV19 and TRBJ1-5 for the parts outside the CDR3, the full variable domain is DGGITQSPKYLFRKEGQNVTLSCEQNLNHDAMYWYRQDPGQGLRLIYYSQIVNDFQKGDIAEGYSVSREKKESFPLTVTSAQKNPTAFYLCASSQGQGYNQPQHFGDGTRLSIL.

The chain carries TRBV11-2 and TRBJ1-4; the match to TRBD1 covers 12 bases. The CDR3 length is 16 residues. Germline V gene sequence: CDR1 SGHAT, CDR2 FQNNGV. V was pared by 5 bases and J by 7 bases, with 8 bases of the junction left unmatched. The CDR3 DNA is TGTGCCAGCAGCGCGGGGGACAGGGGGCCGGGTGAAAAACTGTTTTTT. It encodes CASSAGDRGPGEKLFF.

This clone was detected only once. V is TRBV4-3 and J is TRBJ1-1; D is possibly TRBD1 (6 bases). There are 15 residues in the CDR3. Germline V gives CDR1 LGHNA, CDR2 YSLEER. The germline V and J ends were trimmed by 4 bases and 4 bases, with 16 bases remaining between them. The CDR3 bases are TGCGCCAGCAGCCCTTACCCAGGGGCTAGCACTGAAGCTTTCTTT. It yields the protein CASSPYPGASTEAFF.

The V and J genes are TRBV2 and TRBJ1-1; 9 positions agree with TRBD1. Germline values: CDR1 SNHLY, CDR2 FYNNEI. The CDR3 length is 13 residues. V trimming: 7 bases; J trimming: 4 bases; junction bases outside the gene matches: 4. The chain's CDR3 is CASTKTGGTEAFF. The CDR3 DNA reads TGTGCCAGCACCAAGACAGGGGGCACTGAAGCTTTCTTT.

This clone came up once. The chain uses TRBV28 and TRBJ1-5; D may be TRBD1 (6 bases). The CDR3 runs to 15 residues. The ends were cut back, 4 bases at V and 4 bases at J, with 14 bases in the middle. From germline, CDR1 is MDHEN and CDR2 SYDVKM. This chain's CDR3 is CASSYRGGGNQPQHF. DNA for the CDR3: TGTGCCAGCAGTTATCGGGGAGGGGGGAATCAGCCCCAGCATTTT.

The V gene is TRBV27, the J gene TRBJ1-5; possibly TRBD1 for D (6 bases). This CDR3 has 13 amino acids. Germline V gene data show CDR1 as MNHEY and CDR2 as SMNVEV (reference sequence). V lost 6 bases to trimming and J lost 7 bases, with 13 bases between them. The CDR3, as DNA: TGTGCCAGCAGCACAGGGTGGAGACAGCCCCAGCATTTT. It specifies CASSTGWRQPQHF.

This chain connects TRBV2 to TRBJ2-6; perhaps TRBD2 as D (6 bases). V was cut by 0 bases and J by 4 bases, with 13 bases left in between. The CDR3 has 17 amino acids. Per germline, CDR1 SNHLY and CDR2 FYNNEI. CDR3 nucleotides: TGTGCCAGCAGTGAAGCGCGGGATATCTGGGGGGCCAACGTCCTGACTTTC. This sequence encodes CASSEARDIWGANVLTF.

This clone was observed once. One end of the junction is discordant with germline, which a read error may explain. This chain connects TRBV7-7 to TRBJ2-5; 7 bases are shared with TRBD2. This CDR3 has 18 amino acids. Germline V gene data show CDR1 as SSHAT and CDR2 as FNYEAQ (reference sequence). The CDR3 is CASSLSSFGGGGTETQYF. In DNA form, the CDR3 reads TGTGCTAGCAGCTTAAGTAGTTTCGGCGGGGGAGGAACAGAGACCCAGTACTTC.

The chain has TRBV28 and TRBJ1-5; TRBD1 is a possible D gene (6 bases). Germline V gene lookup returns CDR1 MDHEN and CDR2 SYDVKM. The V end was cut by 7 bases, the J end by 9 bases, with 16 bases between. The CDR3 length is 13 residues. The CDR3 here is CASTGGLGGPQHF. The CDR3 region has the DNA TGTGCCAGCACGGGGGGCTTAGGAGGGCCCCAGCATTTT.

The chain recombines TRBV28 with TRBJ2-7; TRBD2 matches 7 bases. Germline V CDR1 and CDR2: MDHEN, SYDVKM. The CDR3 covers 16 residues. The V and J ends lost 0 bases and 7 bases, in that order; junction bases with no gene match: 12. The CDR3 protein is CASSLWVVGGSGEQYF. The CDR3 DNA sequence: TGTGCCAGCAGTTTATGGGTGGTGGGCGGGAGTGGAGAGCAGTACTTC.

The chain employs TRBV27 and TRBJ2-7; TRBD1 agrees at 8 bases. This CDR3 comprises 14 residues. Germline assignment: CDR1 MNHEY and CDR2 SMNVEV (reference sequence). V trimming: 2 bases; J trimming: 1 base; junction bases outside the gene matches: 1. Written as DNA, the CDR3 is TGTGCCAGCAGTTTACAGGGGGCTTCCTACGAGCAGTACTTC. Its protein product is CASSLQGASYEQYF.

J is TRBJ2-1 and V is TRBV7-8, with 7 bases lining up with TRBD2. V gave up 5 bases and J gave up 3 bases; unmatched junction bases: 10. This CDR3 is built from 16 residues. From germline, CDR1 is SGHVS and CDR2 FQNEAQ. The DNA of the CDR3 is TGTGCCAGCAGCCCGACATGGGCGGGGGACTACAATGAGCAGTTCTTC. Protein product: CASSPTWAGDYNEQFF.

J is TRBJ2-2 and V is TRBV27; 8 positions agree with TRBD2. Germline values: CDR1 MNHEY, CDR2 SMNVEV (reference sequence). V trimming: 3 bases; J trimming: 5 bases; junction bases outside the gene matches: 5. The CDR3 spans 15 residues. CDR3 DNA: TGTGCCAGCAGTTTCGCGGTAGCGGGAACCGGGGAGCTGTTTTTT. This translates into CASSFAVAGTGELFF.

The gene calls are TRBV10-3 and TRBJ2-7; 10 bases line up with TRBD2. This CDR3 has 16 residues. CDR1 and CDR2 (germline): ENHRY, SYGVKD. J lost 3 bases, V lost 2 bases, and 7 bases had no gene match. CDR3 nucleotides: TGTGCCATCAGTGAGCCCAGCGGGAGGGGTTACTACGAGCAGTACTTC. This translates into CAISEPSGRGYYEQYF.

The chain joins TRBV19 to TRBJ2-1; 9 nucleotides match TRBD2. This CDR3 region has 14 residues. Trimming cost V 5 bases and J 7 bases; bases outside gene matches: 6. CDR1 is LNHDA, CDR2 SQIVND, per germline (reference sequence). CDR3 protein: CASSSSGGWNEQFF. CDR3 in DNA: TGTGCCAGTAGTTCCAGCGGGGGGTGGAATGAGCAGTTCTTC.

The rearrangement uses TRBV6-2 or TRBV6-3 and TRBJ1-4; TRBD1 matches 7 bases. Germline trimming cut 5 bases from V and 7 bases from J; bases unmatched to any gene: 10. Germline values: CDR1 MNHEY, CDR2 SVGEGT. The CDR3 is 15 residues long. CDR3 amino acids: CASSNEGARREKLFF. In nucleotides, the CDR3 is TGTGCCAGCAGTAACGAGGGGGCGCGGCGTGAAAAACTGTTTTTT.

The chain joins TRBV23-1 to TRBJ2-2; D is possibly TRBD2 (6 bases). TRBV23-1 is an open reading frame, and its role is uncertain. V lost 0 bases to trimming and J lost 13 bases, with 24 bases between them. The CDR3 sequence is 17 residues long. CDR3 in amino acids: CASSQSGFRVDYAALFF. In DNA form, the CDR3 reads TGCGCCAGCAGTCAATCGGGGTTTAGGGTGGACTACGCGGCGCTGTTTTTT.

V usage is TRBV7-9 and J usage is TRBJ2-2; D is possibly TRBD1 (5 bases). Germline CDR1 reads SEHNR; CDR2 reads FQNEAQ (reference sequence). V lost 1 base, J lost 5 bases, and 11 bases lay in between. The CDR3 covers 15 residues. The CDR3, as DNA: TGTGCCAGCAGCTTAGTTGACAGCTCAACCGGGGAGCTGTTTTTT. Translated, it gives CASSLVDSSTGELFF.